This T cell receptor (beta chain) was found in a study of cytomegalovirus exposure and HLA in healthy donors. Study results and limitations: Most TCR sequences were rare, but some public TCRs occurred in many donors.

A word on this clone: The antigen remains unidentified.

Amplification used 60 Vbeta primers and 13 Jbeta primers. TCRdb's copy holds only in-frame clones and misses some; the assay was immunoSEQ multiplex PCR. The table lists about 160,000 clones, 75% to 90% of them singletons. The CDR3 sequence is 16 residues long. CDR1 is SGHVS, CDR2 FNYEAQ, per germline. V trimming: 3 bases; J trimming: 5 bases; junction bases outside the gene matches: 5. J is TRBJ2-2 and V is TRBV7-6, with TRBD2 matching over 11 bases. The sequencing input was PBMCs. This clonotype was obtained from a woman aged 18-29 years in good health and CMV-seronegative. DNA for the CDR3: TGTGCCAGCAGCTTTATAACTAGCGGGAGAACCGGGGAGCTGTTTTTT. Amino acid sequence: CASSFITSGRTGELFF.